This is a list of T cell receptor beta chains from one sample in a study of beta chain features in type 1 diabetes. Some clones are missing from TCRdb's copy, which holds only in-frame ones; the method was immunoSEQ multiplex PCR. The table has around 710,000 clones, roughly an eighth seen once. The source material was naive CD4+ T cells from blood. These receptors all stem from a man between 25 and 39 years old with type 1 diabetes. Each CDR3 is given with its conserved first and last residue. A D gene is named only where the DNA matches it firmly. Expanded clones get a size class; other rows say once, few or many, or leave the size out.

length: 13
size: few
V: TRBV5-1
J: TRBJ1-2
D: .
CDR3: CASSLENNYGYTF
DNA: TGCGCCAGCAGCTTGGAGAATAACTATGGCTACACCTTC

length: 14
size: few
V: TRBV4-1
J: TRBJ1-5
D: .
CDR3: CASSSRGGNQPQHF
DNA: TGCGCCAGCAGCTCCCGTGGAGGGAATCAGCCCCAGCATTTT

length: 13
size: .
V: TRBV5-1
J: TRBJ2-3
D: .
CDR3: CASSLVPGDTQYF
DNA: TGCGCCAGCAGCTTGGTTCCGGGGGATACGCAGTATTTT

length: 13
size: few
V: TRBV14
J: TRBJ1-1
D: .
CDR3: CASSQGFYTEAFF
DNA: TGTGCCAGCAGCCAAGGGTTTTACACTGAAGCTTTCTTT

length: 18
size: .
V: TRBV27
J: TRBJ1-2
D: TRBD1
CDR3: CASSSSRDRGAKNYGYTF
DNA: TGTGCCAGCAGTTCCTCCCGGGACAGGGGCGCCAAAAACTATGGCTACACCTTC

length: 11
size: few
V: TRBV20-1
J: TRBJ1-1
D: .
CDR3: CSASPQGEAFF
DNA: TGCAGTGCTAGCCCTCAGGGTGAAGCTTTCTTT

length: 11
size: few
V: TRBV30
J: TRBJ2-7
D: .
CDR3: CAWSAARGQYF
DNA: TGTGCCTGGAGTGCGGCCCGAGGGCAGTACTTC

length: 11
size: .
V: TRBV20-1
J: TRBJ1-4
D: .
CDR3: CSAAGGEKLFF
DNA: TGCAGTGCTGCGGGGGGTGAAAAACTGTTTTTT

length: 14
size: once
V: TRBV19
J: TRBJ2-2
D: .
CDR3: CASSEIPNTGELFF
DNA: TGTGCCAGTAGTGAAATCCCGAACACCGGGGAGCTGTTTTTT

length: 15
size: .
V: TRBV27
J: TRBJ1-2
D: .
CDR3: CASSLQSDSNYGYTF
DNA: TGTGCCAGCAGTTTACAATCGGATTCTAACTATGGCTACACCTTC

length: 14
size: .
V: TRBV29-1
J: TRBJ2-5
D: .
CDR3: CSVDPGQNQETQYF
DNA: TGCAGCGTTGATCCTGGGCAGAACCAAGAGACCCAGTACTTC

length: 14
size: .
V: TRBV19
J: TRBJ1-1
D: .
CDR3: CASKKGSMNTEAFF
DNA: TGTGCCAGTAAGAAGGGCAGCATGAACACTGAAGCTTTCTTT

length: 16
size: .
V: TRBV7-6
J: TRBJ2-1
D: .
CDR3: CASSARWQSSYNEQFF
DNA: TGTGCCAGCAGCGCCCGGTGGCAGAGCTCCTACAATGAGCAGTTCTTC

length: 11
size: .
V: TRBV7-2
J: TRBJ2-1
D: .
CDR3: CASSFGGPMFF
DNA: TGTGCCAGCAGCTTCGGGGGGCCGATGTTCTTC

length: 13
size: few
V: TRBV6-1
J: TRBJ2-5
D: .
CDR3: CASGGGNQETQYF
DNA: TGTGCCAGCGGCGGGGGCAACCAAGAGACCCAGTACTTC

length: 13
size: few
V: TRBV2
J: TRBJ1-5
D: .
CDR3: CASSERLNQPQHF
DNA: TGTGCCAGCAGTGAAAGGCTAAATCAGCCCCAGCATTTT

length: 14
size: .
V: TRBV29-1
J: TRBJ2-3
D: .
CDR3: CSAAGQLSTDTQYF
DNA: TGCAGCGCTGCAGGACAGCTAAGCACAGATACGCAGTATTTT

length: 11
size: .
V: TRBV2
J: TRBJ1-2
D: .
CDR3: CASSVQGSYTF
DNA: TGTGCCAGCAGTGTACAGGGAAGCTACACCTTC

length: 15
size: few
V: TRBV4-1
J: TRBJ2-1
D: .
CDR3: CASSQVTSSYNEQFF
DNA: TGCGCCAGCAGCCAAGTGACGAGCTCCTACAATGAGCAGTTCTTC

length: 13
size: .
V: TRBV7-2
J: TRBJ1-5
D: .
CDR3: CASSLVPGQPQHF
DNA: TGTGCCAGCAGCTTAGTCCCCGGTCAGCCCCAGCATTTT

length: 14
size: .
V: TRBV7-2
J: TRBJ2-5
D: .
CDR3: CASRLSAGTETQYF
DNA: TGTGCCAGCAGACTATCGGCAGGGACGGAGACCCAGTACTTC

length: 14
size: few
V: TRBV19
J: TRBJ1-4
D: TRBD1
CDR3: CASRIGTGKEKLFF
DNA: TGTGCCAGTAGGATCGGGACAGGGAAAGAAAAACTGTTTTTT

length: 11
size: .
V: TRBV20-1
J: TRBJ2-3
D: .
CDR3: CSATREDTQYF
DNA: TGCAGTGCTACCCGGGAAGATACGCAGTATTTT

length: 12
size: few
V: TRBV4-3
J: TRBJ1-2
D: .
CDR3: CASRQDNYGYTF
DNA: TGCGCCAGCCGGCAGGATAACTATGGCTACACCTTC

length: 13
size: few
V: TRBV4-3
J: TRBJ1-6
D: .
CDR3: CASSQTGNSPLHF
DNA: TGCGCCAGCAGCCAAACAGGGAATTCACCCCTCCACTTT

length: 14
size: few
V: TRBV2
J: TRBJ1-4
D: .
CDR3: CASSEGGVNEKLFF
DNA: TGTGCCAGCAGTGAGGGAGGGGTGAATGAAAAACTGTTTTTT

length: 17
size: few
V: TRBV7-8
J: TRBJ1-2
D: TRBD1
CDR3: CASSLKSGQAFNYGYTF
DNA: TGTGCCAGCAGCTTAAAATCAGGACAGGCCTTTAACTATGGCTACACCTTC

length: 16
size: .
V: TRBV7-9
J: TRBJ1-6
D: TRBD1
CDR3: CASSLQGAGENSPLHF
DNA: TGTGCCAGCAGCTTACAGGGGGCGGGAGAGAATTCACCCCTCCACTTT

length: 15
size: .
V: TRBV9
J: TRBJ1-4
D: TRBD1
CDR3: CASSVAGGSREKLFF
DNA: TGTGCCAGCAGCGTAGCAGGGGGTTCGAGAGAAAAACTGTTTTTT

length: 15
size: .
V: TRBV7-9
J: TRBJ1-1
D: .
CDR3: CASSLDVYLGTEAFF
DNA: TGTGCCAGCAGCTTAGATGTATACCTGGGGACTGAAGCTTTCTTT

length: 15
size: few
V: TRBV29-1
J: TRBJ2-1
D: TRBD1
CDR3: CSVVSMDRGRREQFF
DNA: TGCAGCGTTGTATCTATGGACAGGGGGAGGAGGGAGCAGTTCTTC

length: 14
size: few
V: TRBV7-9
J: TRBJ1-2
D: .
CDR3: CASSQADGFYGYTF
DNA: TGTGCCAGCAGCCAGGCGGACGGTTTCTATGGCTACACCTTC

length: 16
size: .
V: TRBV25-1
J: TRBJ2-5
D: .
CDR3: CASSEEKGSLQETQYF
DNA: TGTGCCAGCAGTGAAGAAAAAGGGTCCCTCCAAGAGACCCAGTACTTC

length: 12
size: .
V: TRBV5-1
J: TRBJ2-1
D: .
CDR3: CASSSEGNEQFF
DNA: TGCGCCAGCAGCTCGGAGGGCAACGAGCAGTTCTTC

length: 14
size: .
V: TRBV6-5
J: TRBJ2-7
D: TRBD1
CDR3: CASSYGTGVYEQYF
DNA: TGTGCCAGCAGTTACGGGACAGGGGTTTACGAGCAGTACTTC

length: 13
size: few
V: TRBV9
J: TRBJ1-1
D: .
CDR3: CASSVDPLAEAFF
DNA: TGTGCCAGCAGCGTAGACCCCTTGGCTGAAGCTTTCTTT

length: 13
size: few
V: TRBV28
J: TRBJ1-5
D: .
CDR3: CASREDSNQPQHF
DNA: TGTGCCAGCAGGGAAGATAGCAATCAGCCCCAGCATTTT

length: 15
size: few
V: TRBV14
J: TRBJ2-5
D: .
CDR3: CASSQDAASGVTQYF
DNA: TGTGCCAGCAGCCAAGATGCGGCGAGCGGCGTGACCCAGTACTTC

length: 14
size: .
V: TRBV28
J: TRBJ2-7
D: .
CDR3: CASRNPLSSYEQYF
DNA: TGTGCCAGCAGGAACCCTCTGAGCTCCTACGAGCAGTACTTC

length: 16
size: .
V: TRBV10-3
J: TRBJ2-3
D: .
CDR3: CAISESKGQGVDTQYF
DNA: TGTGCCATCAGTGAGTCTAAAGGGCAGGGCGTAGATACGCAGTATTTT

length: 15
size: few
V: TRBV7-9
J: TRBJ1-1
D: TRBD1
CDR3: CASSAGTGIDTEAFF
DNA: TGTGCCAGCAGCGCCGGGACAGGGATAGACACTGAAGCTTTCTTT

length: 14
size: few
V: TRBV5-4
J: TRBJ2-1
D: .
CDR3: CASSSANRGGEQFF
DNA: TGTGCCAGCAGCTCCGCGAACAGGGGAGGTGAGCAGTTCTTC

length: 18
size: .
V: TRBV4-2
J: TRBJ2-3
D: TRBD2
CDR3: CASSQPTGTSGGADTQYF
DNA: TGTGCCAGCAGCCAGCCCACCGGGACTAGCGGGGGGGCAGATACGCAGTATTTT

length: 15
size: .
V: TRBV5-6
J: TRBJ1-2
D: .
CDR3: CASSPLSGYREGYTF
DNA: TGTGCCAGCAGCCCTCTCTCGGGGTATCGTGAAGGCTACACCTTC

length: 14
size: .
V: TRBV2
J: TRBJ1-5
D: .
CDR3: CATAGTPVEEPQHF
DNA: TGTGCCACAGCCGGGACTCCGGTCGAGGAGCCCCAGCATTTT

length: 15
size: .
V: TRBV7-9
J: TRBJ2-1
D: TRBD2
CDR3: CASSPIAGSYNEQFF
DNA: TGTGCCAGCAGCCCCATAGCGGGGAGCTACAATGAGCAGTTCTTC

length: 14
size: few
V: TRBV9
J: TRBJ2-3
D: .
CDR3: CASKGGLGTDTQYF
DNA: TGTGCCTCTAAGGGCGGGCTGGGCACAGATACGCAGTATTTT

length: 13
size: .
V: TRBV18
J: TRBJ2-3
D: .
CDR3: CASSSPNTDTQYF
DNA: TGTGCCAGCTCATCCCCCAACACAGATACGCAGTATTTT

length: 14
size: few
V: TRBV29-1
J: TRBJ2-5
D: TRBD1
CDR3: CSVSRQGLQETQYF
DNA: TGCAGCGTTTCTAGACAGGGCCTACAAGAGACCCAGTACTTC

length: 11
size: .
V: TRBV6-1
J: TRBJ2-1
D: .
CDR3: CASSEGREQFF
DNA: TGTGCCAGCAGTGAAGGACGTGAGCAGTTCTTC